Listed below are T cell receptor beta chains from one sample, sequenced in a study of response to subunit inactivated influenza vaccine. TCRdb used MiXCR to reprocess the RT-PCR reads, holding one entry per CDR3 protein. The sample holds hundreds of thousands of distinct CDR3 sequences, 7.6% seen once. The sequencing used PBMCs from blood, collected around 25 months after vaccination. The receptors here all came from a man aged 45 to 70 who received an inactivated influenza vaccine. CDR3s include the opening cysteine and the closing phenylalanine or tryptophan. Each record gives: V gene, clone size, J gene, D gene, CDR3 DNA, CDR3 protein. A D gene is named only where the DNA matches it firmly. Where a row states a size, it is once, few, many or the class of an expanded clone; other rows omit it.

TRBV10-3	many	TRBJ2-1	-	TGTGCCATCAGTGAGTCTCGGGACACGGGGAATGAGCAGTTCTTC	CAISESRDTGNEQFF
TRBV20-1	many	TRBJ2-3	-	TGCAGTGCTAGAGTTAGCGGTAGCACAGATACGCAGTATTTT	CSARVSGSTDTQYF
TRBV20-1	few	TRBJ2-4	-	TGCAGTGCTCCCCGACAGGGACTGACCAAAAACATTCAGTACTTC	CSAPRQGLTKNIQYF
TRBV5-5	few	TRBJ1-2	TRBD1	TGTGCCAGCAGCCCCTCGACAGGGGCGGGCTATGGCTACACCTTC	CASSPSTGAGYGYTF
TRBV27	few	TRBJ1-2	-	TGTGCCAGCAGTTTAGGGCGGGGGCAAGTAGGTGGCTACACCTTC	CASSLGRGQVGGYTF
TRBV9	-	TRBJ2-7	TRBD1	TGCGCCAGCAGCGTAACTGCGACAGGGGGCTACGAGCAGTACTTC	CASSVTATGGYEQYF
TRBV3-1	many	TRBJ2-1	TRBD2	TGTGCCAGCAGCCAAGGCAGCGGGAGACGCTACAATGAGCAGTTCTTC	CASSQGSGRRYNEQFF
TRBV4-2	few	TRBJ1-1	-	TGTGCCAGCAGCCAAGTCCCAGGGGAGGGTCCCACTGAAGCTTTCTTT	CASSQVPGEGPTEAFF
TRBV7-2	few	TRBJ2-5	-	TGTGCCAGCAGCCGCGGGACCTACCAAGAGACCCAGTACTTC	CASSRGTYQETQYF
TRBV20-1	few	TRBJ2-2	TRBD1	TGCAGTGCTGGTGGACAGGGTAACACCGGGGAGCTGTTTTTT	CSAGGQGNTGELFF
TRBV7-2	few	TRBJ2-2	TRBD1	TGTGCCAGCAGACGGTTGGACAGGGGCACCGGGGAGCTGTTTTTT	CASRRLDRGTGELFF
TRBV7-8	many	TRBJ2-3	-	TGTGCCAGCAGCTTAAGCGAGTCTACTAGCACAGATACGCAGTATTTT	CASSLSESTSTDTQYF
TRBV12-3/TRBV12-4	-	TRBJ2-7	-	TGTGCCAGCACCCTAGGAGCACTCCTGAGCTCCTACGAGCAGTACTTC	CASTLGALLSSYEQYF
TRBV7-2	few	TRBJ2-7	-	TGTGCCAGCACTCCGGACAGGAGGGTAGGCGAGCAGTACTTC	CASTPDRRVGEQYF
TRBV4-1	few	TRBJ1-6	-	TGCGCCAGCAGCCAAGATCCCAGATCCTATAATTCACCCCTCCACTTT	CASSQDPRSYNSPLHF
TRBV3-1	few	TRBJ2-4	-	TGTGCCAGCAGCCAAGGAATTATTGAGAACATTCAGTACTTC	CASSQGIIENIQYF
TRBV5-1	-	TRBJ2-7	-	TGCGCCAGCAGCTTTGAACCGACGGGCGAGCAGTACTTC	CASSFEPTGEQYF
TRBV10-3	-	TRBJ2-3	-	TGTGCCATCAGTGTGGGGCAGGCCACGGATACGCAGTATTTT	CAISVGQATDTQYF
TRBV4-2	few	TRBJ2-3	-	TGTGCCAGCAGCCTTACGGGAGAGTTCACAGATACGCAGTATTTT	CASSLTGEFTDTQYF
TRBV20-1	few	TRBJ2-1	TRBD2	TGCAGTGCTCCGCTCCCGAGCGGGAGGCTCAATGAGCAGTTCTTC	CSAPLPSGRLNEQFF
TRBV5-1	many	TRBJ1-1	-	TGCGCCAGCAGCTTGGAGGGTAGATTGGGCACTGAAGCTTTCTTT	CASSLEGRLGTEAFF
TRBV4-1	few	TRBJ2-7	-	TGCGCCAGCAGCCAAGCGGGACTCCCCTACGAGCAGTACTTC	CASSQAGLPYEQYF
TRBV5-1	many	TRBJ2-6	-	TGCGCCAGCAGCTTGTCGGGTGTCTCTGGGGCCAACGTCCTGACTTTC	CASSLSGVSGANVLTF
TRBV5-8	few	TRBJ2-7	-	TGTGCCAGCAGCTTTAACTACTACGAGCAGTACTTC	CASSFNYYEQYF
TRBV15	many	TRBJ1-2	TRBD1	TGTGCCACCAGCAGTTTCGGACAGGCCGACTATGGCTACACCTTC	CATSSFGQADYGYTF
TRBV6-5	many	TRBJ2-3	-	TGTGCCAGCAGTTACTCAATATACCCTAGCACAGATACGCAGTATTTT	CASSYSIYPSTDTQYF
TRBV11-1	few	TRBJ2-1	TRBD1	TGTGCCAGCAGCCGAGACCAGGGACAGGGCAATGAGCAGTTCTTC	CASSRDQGQGNEQFF
TRBV30	many	TRBJ1-2	-	TGTGCCTGGATGGCGGATGGCTACACCTTC	CAWMADGYTF
TRBV7-8	many	TRBJ2-7	-	TGTGCCAGCAGCTTACCCGGACTCTACGAGCAGTACTTC	CASSLPGLYEQYF
TRBV6-1	-	TRBJ1-3	-	TGTGCCAGCTTTACAGGGAGGACTGGAAACACCATATATTTT	CASFTGRTGNTIYF
TRBV30	few	TRBJ2-5	-	TGTGCCTGGAGTGTAGGCCTAGGGGAGACCCAGTACTTC	CAWSVGLGETQYF
TRBV28	-	TRBJ1-2	-	TGTGCCAGCAGCGCCGGGGGTAGCGGCTATGGCTACACCTTC	CASSAGGSGYGYTF
TRBV24-1	many	TRBJ2-2	-	TGTGCCACCAGTGATTGGGAAGGGAGTCTCGCCGGGGAGCTGTTTTTT	CATSDWEGSLAGELFF
TRBV12-3/TRBV12-4	-	TRBJ2-2	-	TGTGCCAGCAGTTTGGAACAGGGGAGGACCGGGGAGCTGTTTTTT	CASSLEQGRTGELFF
TRBV20-1	few	TRBJ2-3	-	TGCAGTGCTACCCAACCTTTGGATACGCAGTATTTT	CSATQPLDTQYF
TRBV25-1	-	TRBJ2-3	-	TGTGCCAGCAGGGCGGGACTTACGCAGTATTTT	CASRAGLTQYF
TRBV10-2	many	TRBJ2-5	TRBD2	TGCGCCAGCAGTGGGCTAGCGGGGGTTCAAGAGACCCAGTACTTC	CASSGLAGVQETQYF
TRBV11-2	few	TRBJ2-5	-	TGTGCCAGCAGCTTAGCTTCAGGGGACCTGGAGACCCAGTACTTC	CASSLASGDLETQYF
TRBV20-1	many	TRBJ1-1	-	TGCAGTGCCCCGGGGGGCAGCCGAGACACTGAAGCTTTCTTT	CSAPGGSRDTEAFF